This T cell receptor beta chain is drawn from a study of blood T cells in healthy people across ages. The CDR3 loop spans 17 amino acids. Germline V lookup: CDR1 MNHNY, CDR2 SVGAGI (reference sequence). Trimming pared 6 bases from V and 0 bases from J, leaving 21 bases between. For the second PCR, which ran for about 6 to 11 cycles, a sample-barcoded 5' primer and a J-beta primer mix were used. Every sample gave at least 2.5 million paired-end reads containing CDR3. TCRdb reanalysed the 5' RACE reads using MiXCR and keeps one entry per CDR3 protein. Of around 780,000 distinct CDR3 sequences in the sample, about 56% were seen once.

The sample taken for sequencing was blood. The receptor was derived from a middle-aged man in good health. The chain links TRBV6-6 to TRBJ2-7; D may be TRBD2 (5 bases). CDR3 nucleotides: TGTGCCAGCAGCCCCTCGACTAAAGGGAGTCCCTCCTACGAGCAGTACTTC. Translated: CASSPSTKGSPSYEQYF.